The subject of this entry is one T cell receptor beta chain. Its antigen is still unknown. Profiling relied on immunoSEQ multiplex PCR, and the TCRdb table lists in-frame clones only, not all of them. There are 90,000 to 150,000 clones in the sample; 86% occur only once, and approximately 2.9% lies in the top ten. The sample originates from a study of T cell responses to AZD1222 COVID-19 vaccine. The study, taken as a whole, reports: Baseline serostatus was positive in only five to seven AZD1222 recipients. White British people made up most donors, females outnumbered males, and clonal diversity was possibly underestimated.

Source: peripheral blood, taken 28 days after the second AZD1222 dose. This clonotype originated in an adult who received the AZD1222 COVID-19 vaccine.

The chain's CDR3 is CASSLDSSNYGYTF. The CDR3 coding sequence is TGCGCCAGCAGTCTGGACAGCTCTAACTATGGCTACACCTTC. The gene calls are TRBV5-1 and TRBJ1-2; TRBD1 might be the D (6 bases). The V end was cut by 5 bases, the J end by 0 bases, with 11 bases between. The CDR3 contains 14 residues. Germline CDR1 reads SGHRS; CDR2 reads YFSETQ.